Presented here are 21 T cell receptor beta chains from one specimen sequenced in a study of blood T cell repertoires in COVID-19. TCRdb keeps only in-frame clones here, not all; method: immunoSEQ multiplex PCR. The top ten hold over 1.5% of the sample, which has more than 200,000 clones, about 87% seen once. Sequenced input: peripheral blood. These receptors originate from a man in his 70s with acute or convalescent COVID-19.

This clone was observed a few times. The gene calls are TRBV10-3 and TRBJ2-7; 7 bases align to TRBD1. The CDR3 loop spans 12 amino acids. Germline assignment: CDR1 ENHRY and CDR2 SYGVKD. Trimming took 4 bases from V and 6 from J; bases not matched to a gene: 3. The CDR3 bases are TGTGCCATCAGTGGGTCAGGGGGCGAGCAGTACTTC. Translated: CAISGSGGEQYF.

V usage is TRBV4-3 and J usage is TRBJ2-2; D remains unclear. The V end lost 0 bases, the J end lost 3 bases, and 8 bases lay between the germline ends. Germline values: CDR1 LGHNA, CDR2 YSLEER. This CDR3 has 15 residues. CDR3: CASSQDQSYTGELFF. The CDR3, as DNA: TGCGCCAGCAGCCAAGATCAGTCTTACACCGGGGAGCTGTTTTTT.

The chain recombines TRBV5-1 with TRBJ2-4; D is possibly TRBD1 (6 bases). V was cut by 0 bases and J by 3 bases, with 13 bases left in between. This CDR3 comprises 16 residues. In germline, CDR1 is SGHRS, CDR2 YFSETQ. CDR3: CASSLEVGGGKNIQYF. The CDR3 nucleotides are TGCGCCAGCAGCTTGGAAGTAGGGGGTGGCAAAAACATTCAGTACTTC. Full variable domain (rest looked up from reference TRBV5-1 and TRBJ2-4): KAGVTQTPRYLIKTRGQQVTLSCSPISGHRSVSWYQQTPGQGLQFLFEYFSETQRNKGNFPGRFSGRQFSNSRSEMNVSTLELGDSALYLCASSLEVGGGKNIQYFGAGTRLSVL.

The chain employs TRBV6-5 and TRBJ1-2, with TRBD1 identical over 9 bases. Trimming cost V 7 bases and J 7 bases; bases outside gene matches: 10. Germline V CDR1 and CDR2: MNHEY, SVGAGI. The CDR3 loop spans 14 amino acids. The CDR3 bases are TGTGCCAGCACTCTGGGACAGGGTATCGGTGGCTACACCTTC. Its translation: CASTLGQGIGGYTF.

The chain carries TRBV4-3 and TRBJ2-3; D is unresolved. The germline V gene encodes CDR1 LGHNA and CDR2 YSLEER. Trimming removed 0 bases at V and 0 bases at J, with 13 bases between. The CDR3 consists of 17 residues. CDR3 amino acids: CASSQDSGYRSTDTQYF. The CDR3, as DNA: TGCGCCAGCAGCCAAGATAGTGGTTACCGAAGCACAGATACGCAGTATTTT.

This clone has just a few counts. This chain connects TRBV9 to TRBJ1-3; D not resolved. The CDR3 spans 14 residues. Between the trimmed V and J ends, which lost 4 bases and 0 bases, there was a span of 8 bases. Per germline, CDR1 SGDLS and CDR2 YYNGEE. In DNA, the CDR3 is TGTGCCAGCAGCCCACAGATCTCTGGAAACACCATATATTTT. It encodes CASSPQISGNTIYF. The variable domain in full, completed from reference TRBV9 and TRBJ1-3, reads DSGVTQTPKHLITATGQRVTLRCSPRSGDLSVYWYQQSLDQGLQFLIQYYNGEERAKGNILERFSAQQFPDLHSELNLSSLELGDSALYFCASSPQISGNTIYFGEGSWLTVV.

This rearrangement joins TRBV6-5 to TRBJ1-1; D is possibly TRBD1 (5 bases). CDR1 and CDR2 (germline): MNHEY, SVGAGI. V gave up 11 bases and J gave up 1 base, with 20 bases separating them. The CDR3 has 15 amino acids. The CDR3 nucleotides are TGTGCCGGAAGGAATCCCTCGGGGGGGAACACTGAAGCTTTCTTT. Its translation: CAGRNPSGGNTEAFF.

V gene TRBV5-1 combines with J gene TRBJ1-1; 11 bases are shared with TRBD1. The CDR3 runs 15 residues. Germline CDR1 is SGHRS and CDR2 is YFSETQ. Germline trimming cut 3 bases from V and 6 bases from J; bases unmatched to any gene: 7. CDR3 nucleotide sequence: TGCGCCAGCAGCTCACGGACAGGGGGCCAGCCTGAAGCTTTCTTT. This codes for CASSSRTGGQPEAFF.

V is TRBV24-1 and J is TRBJ2-2, with 10 bases matching TRBD1. Germline values: CDR1 KGHDR, CDR2 SFDVKD. The CDR3 contains 14 residues. V gave up 7 bases and J gave up 5 bases; unmatched junction bases: 3. The CDR3 here is CATRGQGKTGELFF. The DNA of the CDR3 is TGTGCCACCAGGGGACAGGGGAAAACCGGGGAGCTGTTTTTT.

J is TRBJ1-1 and V is TRBV6-2 or TRBV6-3; TRBD1 matches 7 bases. V gave up 3 bases and J gave up 4 bases; unmatched junction bases: 2. The CDR3 spans 13 residues. The germline V gene encodes CDR1 MNHEY and CDR2 SVGEGT. As DNA, the CDR3 is TGTGCCAGCAGTTATAAGGGGGCCACTGAAGCTTTCTTT. Protein sequence: CASSYKGATEAFF.

V and J are TRBV29-1 and TRBJ1-2; D call uncertain. Germline V gene data show CDR1 as SQVTM and CDR2 as ANQGSEA. CDR3 length: 13 amino acids. V was shortened by 4 bases and J by 1 base, with 10 bases between the two germline ends. The CDR3 region is CSVAVQVNYGYTF. In DNA form, the CDR3 reads TGCAGCGTTGCGGTCCAGGTTAACTATGGCTACACCTTC. Complete variable domain (other parts from reference TRBV29-1 and TRBJ1-2): SAVISQKPSRDICQRGTSLTIQCQVDSQVTMMFWYRQQPGQSLTLIATANQGSEATYESGFVIDKFPISRPNLTFSTLTVSNMSPEDSSIYLCSVAVQVNYGYTFGSGTRLTVV.

This sequence joins TRBV5-6 and TRBJ2-3; 14 bases are shared with TRBD2. The CDR3 spans 17 residues. Trimming took 0 bases from V and 6 from J; bases not matched to a gene: 6. Germline CDR1 reads SGHDT; CDR2 reads YYEEEE. This CDR3 is CASSLGLAGGLGDTQYF. In DNA, the CDR3 is TGTGCCAGCAGCTTGGGACTAGCGGGAGGGCTTGGTGATACGCAGTATTTT.

The chain carries TRBV11-3 and TRBJ2-1, with TRBD2 matching 9 bases. The V gene end was trimmed by 0 bases and the J gene end by 7 bases; junction bases not matched to a gene: 10. This CDR3 contains 17 residues. CDR1 is SGHNT, CDR2 YENEEA, per germline. This CDR3 reads CASSLDRRREGQNEQFF. The CDR3 region has the DNA TGTGCCAGCAGCTTAGACCGGAGGCGGGAGGGCCAGAATGAGCAGTTCTTC.

The J gene is TRBJ1-1, the V gene TRBV19; TRBD1 might be the D (5 bases). CDR1 is LNHDA, CDR2 SQIVND, per germline (reference sequence). This CDR3 comprises 13 residues. Trimming stripped 2 bases from V and 1 base from J, with 5 bases between. This CDR3 is CASSIQGNTEAFF. CDR3 DNA sequence: TGTGCCAGTAGTATACAGGGGAACACTGAAGCTTTCTTT.

The J gene is TRBJ2-1, the V gene TRBV7-9; 9 bases are shared with TRBD2. J was trimmed by 7 bases and V by 4 bases; bases with no gene match: 8. This CDR3 is built from 15 residues. Germline assignment: CDR1 SEHNR and CDR2 FQNEAQ (reference sequence). The CDR3 DNA sequence: TGTGCCAGCAGCTCCCTAGGGAGCGGGAGGAATGAGCAGTTCTTC. It specifies CASSSLGSGRNEQFF. The whole variable domain, remainder taken from reference TRBV7-9 and TRBJ2-1, is DTGVSQNPRHKITKRGQNVTFRCDPISEHNRLYWYRQTLGQGPEFLTYFQNEAQLEKSRLLSDRFSAERPKGSFSTLEIQRTEQGDSAMYLCASSSLGSGRNEQFFGPGTRLTVL.

The DNA for the CDR3 is TGTGCCATCAGTGCCGGGACAGCGAACACCGGGGAGCTGTTTTTT. Its protein is CAISAGTANTGELFF. The V gene is TRBV10-3, the J gene TRBJ2-2, with 7 nucleotides matching TRBD1. In germline, CDR1 is ENHRY, CDR2 SYGVKD. V trimming: 4 bases; J trimming: 0 bases; junction bases outside the gene matches: 2. The CDR3 totals 15 residues.

The V and J genes are TRBV5-1 and TRBJ2-3; a weak D match, TRBD1 (6 bases). Germline V CDR1 and CDR2: SGHRS, YFSETQ. The length of the CDR3 is 14 residues. Trimming cost V 3 bases and J 2 bases, with 10 bases left between them. The DNA for the CDR3 is TGCGCCAGCAGCTCTGGACAGAACACAGATACGCAGTATTTT. This gives the protein CASSSGQNTDTQYF.

This clone was observed a handful of times. V usage is TRBV2 and J usage is TRBJ1-3; possibly TRBD1 for D (6 bases). V was shortened by 6 bases and J by 4 bases, with 10 bases between the two germline ends. This CDR3 has 13 amino acids. Per germline, CDR1 SNHLY and CDR2 FYNNEI. CDR3 nucleotide sequence: TGTGCCAGCAGGGGGGCGCGAGGAAACACCATATATTTT. It encodes CASRGARGNTIYF.

The J gene is TRBJ2-5, the V gene TRBV28; a possible D gene is TRBD2 (5 bases). There are 14 residues in the CDR3. Germline V lookup: CDR1 MDHEN, CDR2 SYDVKM. Between the trimmed V and J ends, which lost 7 bases and 3 bases, there was a span of 15 bases. The CDR3 region has the DNA TGTGCCAGCATGGAAGGAGGTGGGAAAGAGACCCAGTACTTC. It encodes CASMEGGGKETQYF.

This rearrangement joins TRBV30 to TRBJ1-1; perhaps TRBD1 as D (5 bases). The CDR3 sequence is 15 residues long. Trimming shortened V by 4 bases and J by 10 bases, and 25 bases separated the two germline ends. Per germline, CDR1 GTSNPN and CDR2 SVGIG (reference sequence). The CDR3 sequence: CAWTLSRTPARLAFF. The DNA for the CDR3 is TGTGCCTGGACTTTAAGTCGGACACCCGCTCGGTTAGCTTTCTTT.

This sequence joins TRBV11-2 and TRBJ1-1, with D tentatively TRBD1 (5 bases). The V and J ends lost 1 base and 3 bases respectively, with 6 bases between them. Germline lookup yields CDR1 SGHAT and CDR2 FQNNGV. The CDR3 spans 13 residues. For the CDR3, the DNA is TGTGCCAGCAGCTTAGGGGGGGACACTGAAGCTTTCTTT. Translated: CASSLGGDTEAFF.